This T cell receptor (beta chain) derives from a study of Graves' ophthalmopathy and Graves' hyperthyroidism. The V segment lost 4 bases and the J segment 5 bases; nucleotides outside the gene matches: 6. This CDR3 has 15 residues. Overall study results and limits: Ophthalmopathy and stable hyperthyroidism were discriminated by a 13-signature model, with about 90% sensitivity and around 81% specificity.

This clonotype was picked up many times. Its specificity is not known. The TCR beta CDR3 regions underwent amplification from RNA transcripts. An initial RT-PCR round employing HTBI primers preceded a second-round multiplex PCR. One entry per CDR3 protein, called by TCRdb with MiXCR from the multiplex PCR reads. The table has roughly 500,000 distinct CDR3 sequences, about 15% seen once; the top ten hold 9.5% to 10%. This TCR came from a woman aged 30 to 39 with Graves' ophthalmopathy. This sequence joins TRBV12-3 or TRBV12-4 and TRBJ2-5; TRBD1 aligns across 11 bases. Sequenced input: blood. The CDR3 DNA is TGTGCCAGCAGTTGGGACAGGGGGGGTTTTGAGACCCAGTACTTC. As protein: CASSWDRGGFETQYF.